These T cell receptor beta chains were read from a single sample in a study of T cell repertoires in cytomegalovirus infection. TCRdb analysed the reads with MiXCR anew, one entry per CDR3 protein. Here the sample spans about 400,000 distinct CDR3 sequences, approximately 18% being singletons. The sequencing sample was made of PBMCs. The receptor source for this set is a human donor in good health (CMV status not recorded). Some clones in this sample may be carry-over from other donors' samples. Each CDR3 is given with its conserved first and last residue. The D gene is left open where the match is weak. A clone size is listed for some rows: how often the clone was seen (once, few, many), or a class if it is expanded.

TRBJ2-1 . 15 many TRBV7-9 TGTGCCAGCAGCCCGCACGGGAGTCTGGCCGGGGAGCAGTTCTTC CASSPHGSLAGEQFF
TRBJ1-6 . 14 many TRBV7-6 TGTGCCAGCAGCTTATTCGGTTTGAGGTCACCCCTCCACTTT CASSLFGLRSPLHF
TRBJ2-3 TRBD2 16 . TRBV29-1 TGCAGCGTTGGAGGCGGGGGGGAAAAAAGCACAGATACGCAGTATTTT CSVGGGGEKSTDTQYF
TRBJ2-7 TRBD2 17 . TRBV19 TGTGCCAGTAGTATAGGGGATCGGAGCGGGGGGGCCCACGAGCAGTACTTC CASSIGDRSGGAHEQYF
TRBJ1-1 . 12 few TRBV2 TGTGCCAGCAGTGGGGTCTTCACTGAAGCTTTCTTT CASSGVFTEAFF
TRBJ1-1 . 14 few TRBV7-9 TGTGCCAGCAGTTCTGTACAGGGATACACTGAAGCTTTCTTT CASSSVQGYTEAFF
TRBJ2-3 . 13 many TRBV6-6 TGTGCCAGCAGTTACACGGGGGCGGATACGCAGTATTTT CASSYTGADTQYF
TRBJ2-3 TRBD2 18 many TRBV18 TGTGCCAGCTCACCCACGAGACTAGCGGGCCTTGGGGCAGATACGCAGTATTTT CASSPTRLAGLGADTQYF
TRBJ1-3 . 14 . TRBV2 TGTGCCGGCAAGATAACCCAATCTGGAAACACCATATATTTT CAGKITQSGNTIYF
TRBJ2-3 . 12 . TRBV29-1 TGCAGCGGAAGGACAGGCACAGATACGCAGTATTTT CSGRTGTDTQYF
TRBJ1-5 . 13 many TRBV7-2 TGTGCCAGCAGCTTAGTGGCCCAATGGCCCCAGCATTTT CASSLVAQWPQHF
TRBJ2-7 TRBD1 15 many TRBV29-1 TGCAGCGTTACAGGGGGCGGAGGGGCCTCCTACGAGCAGTACTTC CSVTGGGGASYEQYF
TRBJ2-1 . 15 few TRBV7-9 TGTGCCAGCAGCCCTAAGGGGGGCAGGCCCAATGAGCAGTTCTTC CASSPKGGRPNEQFF
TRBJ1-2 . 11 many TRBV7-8 TGTGCCAGCAGCTCGGACGGGGGCTACACCTTC CASSSDGGYTF
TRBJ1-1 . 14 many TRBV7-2 TGTGCCAGCAGCTTATGGGGTTCTCCAGTGGGAGCTTTCTTT CASSLWGSPVGAFF
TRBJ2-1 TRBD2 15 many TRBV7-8 TGTGCCAGCAGCCGAGGACTAGCGGATTACAATGAGCAGTTCTTC CASSRGLADYNEQFF
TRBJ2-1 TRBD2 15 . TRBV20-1 TGCAGTGCCGCGGGGGATTTTAGCTCCTACAATGAGCAGTTCTTC CSAAGDFSSYNEQFF
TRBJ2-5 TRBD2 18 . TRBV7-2 TGTGCCAGCAGCTTAGTTTTTTCCACTAGCGGGAGTCGGGAGACCCAGTACTTC CASSLVFSTSGSRETQYF
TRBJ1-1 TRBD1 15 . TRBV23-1 TGCGCCAGCAGTCAATGGGACAGGGTGAACACTGAAGCTTTCTTT CASSQWDRVNTEAFF
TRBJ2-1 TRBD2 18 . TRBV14 TGTGCCAGCAGCCAATCACGTCTGAGACTAGCGATCTACAATGAGCAGTTCTTC CASSQSRLRLAIYNEQFF
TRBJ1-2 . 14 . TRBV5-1 TGCGCCAGCAGCCCACAGTCGGCTAACTATGGCTACACCTTC CASSPQSANYGYTF
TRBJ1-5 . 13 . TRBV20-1 TGCAGTGCTAGATATGACAGTAATCAGCCCCAGCATTTT CSARYDSNQPQHF
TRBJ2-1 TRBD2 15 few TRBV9 TGTGCCAGCAGCAGCGACTTCACTAGCGGCAATGAGCAGTTCTTC CASSSDFTSGNEQFF
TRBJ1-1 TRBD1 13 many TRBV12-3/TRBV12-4 TGTGCCAGCAGTTCGGCCGGGACAGGGAAAGCTTTCTTT CASSSAGTGKAFF
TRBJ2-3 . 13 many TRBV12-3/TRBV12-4 TGTGCCAGCAGCCCCCTCCGAGCAGATACGCAGTATTTT CASSPLRADTQYF
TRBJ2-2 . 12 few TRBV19 TGTGCCAGTAGTATAATCCGCGGGGAGCTGTTTTTT CASSIIRGELFF
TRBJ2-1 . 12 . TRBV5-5 TGTGCCAGCAGGCCGCCTAGGGATGAGCAGTTCTTC CASRPPRDEQFF